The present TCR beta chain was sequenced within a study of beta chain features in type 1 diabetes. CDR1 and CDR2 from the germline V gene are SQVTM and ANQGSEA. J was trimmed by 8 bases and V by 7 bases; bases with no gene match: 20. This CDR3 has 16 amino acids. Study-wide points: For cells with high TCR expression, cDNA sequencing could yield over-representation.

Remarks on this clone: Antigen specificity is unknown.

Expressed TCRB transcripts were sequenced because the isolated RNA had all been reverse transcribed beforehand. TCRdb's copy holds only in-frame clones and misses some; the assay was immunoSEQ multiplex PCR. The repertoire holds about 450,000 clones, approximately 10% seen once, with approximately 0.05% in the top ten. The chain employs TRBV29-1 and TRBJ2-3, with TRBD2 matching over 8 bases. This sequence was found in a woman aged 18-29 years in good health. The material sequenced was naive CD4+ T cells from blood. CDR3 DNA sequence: TGCAGCGCAGGCTCAGTGGGACTAGGGCGGCCGGGTACGCAGTATTTT. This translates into CSAGSVGLGRPGTQYF.